The entry that follows covers one T cell receptor (beta chain) sequence. What it binds is not known. TCRdb recomputed calls from the reads with MiXCR, one row per CDR3 protein. The sample contains about 920,000 distinct CDR3 sequences, approximately 31% of which appear only once. The data stem from a study of T cell repertoires in cytomegalovirus infection. Across the whole study: Used in the study were CMV epitopes, some recently identified and HLA-C-restricted, others well-studied and HLA-B-restricted. Public TCR beta signatures marked donors with CMV infection and the matching HLA. Study observations and caveats: Across the ex vivo response, the dominant clonotypes were HLA-C-restricted CMV-specific TCR beta clonotypes. Based on cumulative public TCR beta family frequency, carriers of CMV plus the relevant HLA were identified.

The sequencing used cultured CD8+ T cells from PBMCs, collected from culture after CMV antigen stimulation. The receptor comes from a human donor in good health (CMV status not recorded). Some clones in this sample may be carry-over from other donors' samples.

CDR3 loop: CSVEGLAVAYNEQFF. CDR3 bases: TGCAGCGTTGAGGGACTAGCGGTTGCCTACAATGAGCAGTTCTTC. The genes are TRBV29-1 and TRBJ2-1; 11 bases align to TRBD2. The V gene's germline CDR1 is SQVTM and CDR2 ANQGSEA. CDR3 length: 15 residues. The junction had 3 bases not matched to a gene; V was cut back by 3 bases and J by 2 bases.